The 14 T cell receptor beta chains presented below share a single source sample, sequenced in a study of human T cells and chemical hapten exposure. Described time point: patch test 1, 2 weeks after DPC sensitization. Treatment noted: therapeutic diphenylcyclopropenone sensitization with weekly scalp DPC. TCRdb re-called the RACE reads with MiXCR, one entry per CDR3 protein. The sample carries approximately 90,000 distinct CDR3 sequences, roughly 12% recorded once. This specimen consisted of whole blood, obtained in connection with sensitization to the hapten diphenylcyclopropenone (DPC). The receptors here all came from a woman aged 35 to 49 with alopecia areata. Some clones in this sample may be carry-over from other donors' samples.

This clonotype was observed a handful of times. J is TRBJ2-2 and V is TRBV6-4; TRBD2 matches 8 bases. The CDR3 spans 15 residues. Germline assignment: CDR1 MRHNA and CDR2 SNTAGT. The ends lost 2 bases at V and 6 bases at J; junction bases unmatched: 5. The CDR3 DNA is TGTGCCAGCAGTGACCAAGCGGGAGTGGCCGGGGAGCTGTTTTTT. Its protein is CASSDQAGVAGELFF.

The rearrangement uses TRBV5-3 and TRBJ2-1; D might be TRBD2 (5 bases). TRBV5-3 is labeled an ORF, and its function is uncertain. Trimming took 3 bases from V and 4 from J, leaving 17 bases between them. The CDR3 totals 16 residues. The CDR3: CARSWGTRKFYNEQFF. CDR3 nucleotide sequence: TGTGCCAGAAGCTGGGGTACTAGGAAATTTTACAATGAGCAGTTCTTC.

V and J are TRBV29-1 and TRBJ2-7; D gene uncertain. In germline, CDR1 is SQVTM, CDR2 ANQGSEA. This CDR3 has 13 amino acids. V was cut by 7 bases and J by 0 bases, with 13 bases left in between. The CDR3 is CSARLGRSYEQYF. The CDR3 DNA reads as TGCAGCGCCCGCCTCGGACGCTCCTACGAGCAGTACTTC.

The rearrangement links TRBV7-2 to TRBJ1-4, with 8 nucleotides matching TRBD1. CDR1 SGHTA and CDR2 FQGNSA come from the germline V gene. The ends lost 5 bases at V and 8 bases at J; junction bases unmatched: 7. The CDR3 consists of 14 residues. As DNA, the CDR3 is TGTGCCAGCAGCGGAGGACAGGGCGGCGAAAAACTGTTTTTT. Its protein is CASSGGQGGEKLFF.

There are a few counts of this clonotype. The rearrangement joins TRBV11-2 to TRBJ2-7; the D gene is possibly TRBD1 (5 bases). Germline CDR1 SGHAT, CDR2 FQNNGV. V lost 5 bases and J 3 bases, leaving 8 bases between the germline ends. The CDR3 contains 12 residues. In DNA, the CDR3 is TGTGCCAGCAGCGTCAGGGTCTACGAGCAGTACTTC. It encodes CASSVRVYEQYF.

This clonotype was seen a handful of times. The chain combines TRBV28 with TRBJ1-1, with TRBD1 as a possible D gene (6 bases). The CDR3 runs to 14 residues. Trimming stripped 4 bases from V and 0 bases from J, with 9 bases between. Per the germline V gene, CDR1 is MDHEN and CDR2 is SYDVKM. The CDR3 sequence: CASSSDSMNTEAFF. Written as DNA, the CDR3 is TGTGCCAGCAGTTCGGACAGTATGAACACTGAAGCTTTCTTT.

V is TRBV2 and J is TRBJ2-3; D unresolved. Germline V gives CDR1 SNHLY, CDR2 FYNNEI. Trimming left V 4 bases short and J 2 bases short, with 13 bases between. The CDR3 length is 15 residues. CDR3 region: CASSGGRPFTDTQYF. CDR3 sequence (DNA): TGTGCCAGCAGTGGGGGTCGACCTTTCACAGATACGCAGTATTTT.

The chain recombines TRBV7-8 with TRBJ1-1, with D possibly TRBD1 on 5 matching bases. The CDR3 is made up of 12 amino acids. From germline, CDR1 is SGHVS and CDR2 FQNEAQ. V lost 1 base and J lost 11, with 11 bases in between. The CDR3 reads CASSLGQGSAFF. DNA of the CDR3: TGTGCCAGCAGCTTAGGCCAGGGATCGGCTTTCTTT.

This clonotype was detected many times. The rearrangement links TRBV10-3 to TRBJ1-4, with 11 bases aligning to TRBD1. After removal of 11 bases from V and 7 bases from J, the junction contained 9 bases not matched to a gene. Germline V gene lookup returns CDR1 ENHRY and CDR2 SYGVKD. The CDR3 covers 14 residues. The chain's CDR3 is CAVQSGTGGEKLFF. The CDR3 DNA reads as TGTGCCGTCCAATCCGGGACAGGGGGTGAAAAACTGTTTTTT.

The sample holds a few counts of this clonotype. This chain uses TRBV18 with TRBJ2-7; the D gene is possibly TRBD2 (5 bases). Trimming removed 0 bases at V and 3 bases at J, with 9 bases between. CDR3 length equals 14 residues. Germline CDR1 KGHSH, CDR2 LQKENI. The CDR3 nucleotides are TGTGCCAGCTCACCACCGGGGAGCTACTACGAGCAGTACTTC. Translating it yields CASSPPGSYYEQYF.

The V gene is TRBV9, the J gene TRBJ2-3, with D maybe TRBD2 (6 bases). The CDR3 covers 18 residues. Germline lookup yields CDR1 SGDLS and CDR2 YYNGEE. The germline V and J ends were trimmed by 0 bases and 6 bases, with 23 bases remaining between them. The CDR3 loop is CASSVADGSTLRRDTQYF. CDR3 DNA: TGTGCCAGCAGCGTAGCTGACGGGAGCACCCTCCGTCGGGATACGCAGTATTTT.

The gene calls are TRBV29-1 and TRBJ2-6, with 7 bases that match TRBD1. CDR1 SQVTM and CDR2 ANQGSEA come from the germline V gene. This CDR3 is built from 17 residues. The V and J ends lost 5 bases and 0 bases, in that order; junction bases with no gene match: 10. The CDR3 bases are TGCAGCGTTTACGGGACAGCGGATCGCTCTGGGGCCAACGTCCTGACTTTC. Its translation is CSVYGTADRSGANVLTF.

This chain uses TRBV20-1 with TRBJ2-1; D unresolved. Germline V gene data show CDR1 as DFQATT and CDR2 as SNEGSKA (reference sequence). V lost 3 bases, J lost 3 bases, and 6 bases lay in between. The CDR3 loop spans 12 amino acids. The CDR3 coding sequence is TGCAGTGCTAGGTTGAGCTACAATGAGCAGTTCTTC. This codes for CSARLSYNEQFF.

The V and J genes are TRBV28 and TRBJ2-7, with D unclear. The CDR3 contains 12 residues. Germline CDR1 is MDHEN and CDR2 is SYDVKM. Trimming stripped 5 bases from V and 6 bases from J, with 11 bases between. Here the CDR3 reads CASSPLSAEQYF. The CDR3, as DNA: TGTGCCAGCAGTCCCCTTTCCGCCGAGCAGTACTTC.